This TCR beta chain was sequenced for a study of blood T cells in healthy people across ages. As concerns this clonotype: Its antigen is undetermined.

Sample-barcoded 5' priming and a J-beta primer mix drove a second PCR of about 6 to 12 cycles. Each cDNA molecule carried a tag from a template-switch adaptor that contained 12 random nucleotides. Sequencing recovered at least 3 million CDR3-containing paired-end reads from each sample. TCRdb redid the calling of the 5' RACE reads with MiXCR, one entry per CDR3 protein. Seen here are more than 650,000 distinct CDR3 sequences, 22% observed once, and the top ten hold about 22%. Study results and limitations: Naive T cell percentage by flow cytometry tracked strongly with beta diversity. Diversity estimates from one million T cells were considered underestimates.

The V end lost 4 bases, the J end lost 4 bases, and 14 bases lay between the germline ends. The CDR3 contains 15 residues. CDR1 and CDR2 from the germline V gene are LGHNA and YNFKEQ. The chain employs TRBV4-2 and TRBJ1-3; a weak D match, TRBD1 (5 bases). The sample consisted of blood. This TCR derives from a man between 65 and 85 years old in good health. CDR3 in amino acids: CASSRGGGEGNTIYF. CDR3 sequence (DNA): TGTGCCAGCAGCCGCGGGGGGGGTGAAGGAAACACCATATATTTT.